These 24 T cell receptor beta chains originate from one sample sequenced in a study of T-cell memory formation after mild COVID-19. One entry per CDR3 protein results from TCRdb running MiXCR on the 5' RACE reads. The sample lists some 250,000 distinct CDR3 sequences, more than 15% seen once, with about 21% in the top ten. Sequenced sample: PBMCs or a T cell subset sorted from them (not recorded which). Receptors originate from a man aged 18-30 years who had mild COVID-19 (a few samples of this study predate the infection). Cell type and time point are not known.

This clonotype was seen only a few times. The chain combines TRBV20-1 with TRBJ2-7, with a tentative D call TRBD2 (5 bases). This CDR3 region has 14 residues. V gave up 0 bases and J gave up 3 bases, with 12 bases separating them. Germline values: CDR1 DFQATT, CDR2 SNEGSKA (reference sequence). In nucleotides, the CDR3 is TGCAGTGCTAGAGATCTTACGGGGTTCTACGAGCAGTACTTC. This translates into CSARDLTGFYEQYF.

The chain recombines TRBV4-2 with TRBJ2-7; 8 bases match TRBD2. With 3 bases clipped from V and 2 bases from J, the junction kept 6 bases outside the gene matches. This CDR3 is built from 15 residues. Germline assignment: CDR1 LGHNA and CDR2 YNFKEQ. The CDR3 region is CASSQWGGGPYEQYF. As DNA, the CDR3 is TGTGCCAGCAGCCAGTGGGGCGGGGGGCCCTACGAGCAGTACTTC.

This clonotype was counted a few times. V usage is TRBV7-6 and J usage is TRBJ2-3; 10 bases agree with TRBD1. Trimming took 0 bases from V and 6 from J; bases not matched to a gene: 9. The germline CDR1 and CDR2 sequences are SGHVS and FNYEAQ. There are 17 residues in the CDR3. The CDR3, as DNA: TGTGCCAGCAGCTTAGCGCCCGGGGGACAGGGGATCGATACGCAGTATTTT. As protein: CASSLAPGGQGIDTQYF.

The genes are TRBV6-1 and TRBJ1-5; 7 nucleotides agree with TRBD1. The CDR3 loop spans 16 amino acids. CDR1 is MNHNS and CDR2 is SASEGT in the germline V gene. Trimming took 5 bases from V and 9 from J; bases not matched to a gene: 16. The CDR3 protein is CASSPHPPGQLLPQHF. DNA of the CDR3: TGTGCCAGCAGTCCCCACCCGCCGGGACAGCTCCTGCCCCAGCATTTT.

This clonotype has at least ten counts. The chain carries TRBV5-6 and TRBJ2-5, with D possibly matching TRBD1 (7 bases). Germline values: CDR1 SGHDT, CDR2 YYEEEE. V lost 3 bases and J 0 bases, leaving 9 bases between the germline ends. This CDR3 region has 14 residues. The CDR3 spells CASSSRGDQETQYF. The DNA of the CDR3 is TGTGCCAGCAGCTCCAGGGGGGACCAAGAGACCCAGTACTTC.

This clonotype was detected only a few times. The chain employs TRBV28 and TRBJ2-3; D gene ambiguous. The CDR3 consists of 15 residues. Germline V CDR1 and CDR2: MDHEN, SYDVKM. The V gene lost 2 bases and the J gene lost 4 bases, with 13 bases spanning the gap. The CDR3 nucleotides are TGTGCCAGCAGTTTAGGTGCGCTGGCGGCAGATACGCAGTATTTT. It is translated as CASSLGALAADTQYF. Drawing the rest from reference TRBV28 and TRBJ2-3, the complete variable domain is DVKVTQSSRYLVKRTGEKVFLECVQDMDHENMFWYRQDPGLGLRLIYFSYDVKMKEKGDIPEGYSVSREKKERFSLILESASTNQTSMYLCASSLGALAADTQYFGPGTRLTVL.

This clonotype showed up just a few times. This chain joins TRBV11-2 and TRBJ1-1, with D tentatively TRBD1 (6 bases). The germline V and J ends were trimmed by 5 bases and 11 bases, with 18 bases remaining between them. The CDR3 runs to 13 residues. CDR1 and CDR2 (germline): SGHAT, FQNNGV. The CDR3 reads CASSQETGPGAFF. For the CDR3, the DNA is TGTGCCAGCAGCCAAGAGACAGGACCTGGGGCTTTCTTT.

The genes are TRBV9 and TRBJ1-2; no firm D call. CDR1 SGDLS and CDR2 YYNGEE come from the germline V gene. V was pared by 6 bases and J by 8 bases, with 17 bases between. This CDR3 region has 13 residues. The CDR3: CASTPLGSSGYTF. For the CDR3, the DNA is TGTGCCAGCACTCCGTTGGGGAGCTCCGGCTACACCTTC.

This CDR3 reads CASSFRRPEAFF. The CDR3 DNA sequence: TGTGCCAGCAGTTTCCGACGTCCTGAAGCTTTCTTT. The V and J genes are TRBV12-3 or TRBV12-4 and TRBJ1-1, with D unresolved. The V end was cut by 3 bases, the J end by 6 bases, with 8 bases between. The CDR3 loop spans 12 amino acids.

The chain combines TRBV12-3 or TRBV12-4 with TRBJ2-3; D may match TRBD1 or TRBD2 (5 bases each). This CDR3 is built from 14 residues. Trimming cost V 3 bases and J 4 bases, with 11 bases left between them. CDR3 coding DNA: TGTGCCAGCAGTTTTTCGGGGCCATCAGATACGCAGTATTTT. Protein sequence: CASSFSGPSDTQYF.

The chain carries TRBV4-3 and TRBJ2-5, with a possible D match to TRBD2 (5 bases). Germline CDR1 reads LGHNA; CDR2 reads YSLEER. CDR3 length equals 16 residues. V was cut by 1 base and J by 4 bases, with 16 bases left in between. In DNA, the CDR3 is TGCGCCAGCAGCCAAGGAAATCCGGGGAAAGGAGAGACCCAGTACTTC. Amino acid sequence: CASSQGNPGKGETQYF.

J is TRBJ2-7 and V is TRBV7-9, with D possibly being TRBD1 or TRBD2 (5 bases each). The CDR3 is 14 amino acids. Trimming left V 5 bases short and J 3 bases short, with 14 bases between. Per the germline V gene, CDR1 is SEHNR and CDR2 is FQNEAQ (reference sequence). CDR3 loop: CASSGDGAHYEQYF. In DNA form, the CDR3 reads TGTGCCAGCAGCGGGGACGGGGCCCACTACGAGCAGTACTTC.

There are a few counts of this clonotype. This rearrangement joins TRBV27 to TRBJ1-1; D is uncertain. The germline CDR1 and CDR2 sequences are MNHEY and SMNVEV (reference sequence). The length of the CDR3 is 15 residues. V shed 2 bases and J shed 1 base, with 11 bases lying between them. CDR3: CASSLIPTENTEAFF. DNA of the CDR3: TGTGCCAGCAGTTTAATCCCCACAGAGAACACTGAAGCTTTCTTT.

This rearrangement joins TRBV7-8 to TRBJ2-5; 11 positions agree with TRBD2. The CDR3 contains 17 residues. Germline assignment: CDR1 SGHVS and CDR2 FQNEAQ. V dropped 5 bases and J dropped 2; count of bases not matched to a gene: 10. CDR3 loop: CASSPYESSGGQETQYF. As DNA, the CDR3 is TGTGCCAGCAGCCCGTACGAATCTAGCGGGGGGCAAGAGACCCAGTACTTC. The full variable domain, completed using reference TRBV7-8 and TRBJ2-5, is GAGVSQSPRYKVAKRGQDVALRCDPISGHVSLFWYQQALGQGPEFLTYFQNEAQLDKSGLPSDRFFAERPEGSVSTLKIQRTQQEDSAVYLCASSPYESSGGQETQYFGPGTRLLVL.

The rearrangement links TRBV5-1 to TRBJ1-6; D is possibly TRBD1 (5 bases). This CDR3 comprises 15 residues. V dropped 1 base and J dropped 7 bases, with 12 bases sitting between them. The germline gives CDR1 SGHRS, CDR2 YFSETQ. This CDR3 is CASSLRPGNNSPLHF. DNA for the CDR3: TGCGCCAGCAGCTTGAGGCCAGGGAACAATTCACCCCTCCACTTT. The whole variable domain, remainder taken from reference TRBV5-1 and TRBJ1-6, is KAGVTQTPRYLIKTRGQQVTLSCSPISGHRSVSWYQQTPGQGLQFLFEYFSETQRNKGNFPGRFSGRQFSNSRSEMNVSTLELGDSALYLCASSLRPGNNSPLHFGNGTRLTVT.

This clonotype was found many times. The chain uses TRBV10-3 and TRBJ2-4; weak D call: TRBD2 (5 bases). V lost 4 bases and J lost 6, with 7 bases in between. The CDR3 length is 12 residues. Germline values: CDR1 ENHRY, CDR2 SYGVKD. CDR3 coding DNA: TGTGCCATCAGTGCTGAGGGAAACATTCAGTACTTC. It specifies CAISAEGNIQYF.

This clonotype was observed at least ten times. The rearrangement joins TRBV27 to TRBJ2-7; D not resolved. Deletions cut 1 base from V and 0 bases from J, with 7 bases between. CDR3 size: 14 residues. CDR1 and CDR2 from the germline V gene are MNHEY and SMNVEV (reference sequence). CDR3 protein: CASSLFPGSYEQYF. The DNA of the CDR3 is TGTGCCAGCAGTTTATTTCCAGGCTCCTACGAGCAGTACTTC.

V and J are TRBV6-2 or TRBV6-3 and TRBJ2-1, with 8 bases lining up with TRBD2. The CDR3 consists of 15 residues. The junction had 6 bases not matched to a gene; V was cut back by 6 bases and J by 2 bases. Germline V gene data show CDR1 as MNHEY and CDR2 as SVGEGT. The CDR3 nucleotides are TGTGCCAGCAGCCCCGGACTAGCCCCCTACAATGAGCAGTTCTTC. Translation: CASSPGLAPYNEQFF.

This clonotype has at least ten counts. The rearrangement joins TRBV5-1 to TRBJ2-7, with TRBD2 as a possible D gene (5 bases). Germline CDR1 and CDR2: SGHRS and YFSETQ. Trimming took off 4 bases at V and 7 bases at J, with 15 bases between the two ends. The CDR3 length is 13 residues. The CDR3, as DNA: TGCGCCAGCAGCCACCCTGGCTCGGGGGAGCAGTACTTC. Translated, it gives CASSHPGSGEQYF.

This clonotype has only a few counts. J is TRBJ1-1 and V is TRBV28; D not certain. V lost 7 bases to trimming and J lost 4 bases, with 22 bases between them. Per germline, CDR1 MDHEN and CDR2 SYDVKM. This CDR3 has 16 amino acids. As DNA, the CDR3 is TGTGCCAGCACCGTAGTAGGTAGACATTCGAGCACTGAAGCTTTCTTT. It yields the protein CASTVVGRHSSTEAFF.

Only a few counts were recorded for this clonotype. The rearrangement joins TRBV4-1 to TRBJ2-1, with TRBD2 matching 10 bases. V lost 8 bases to trimming and J lost 8 bases; unmatched junction nucleotides: 9. Germline CDR1 is MGHRA and CDR2 is YSYEKL. The CDR3 is made up of 14 amino acids. As DNA, the CDR3 is TGCGCCAGCTCTACCCTAGCGGGGGTCGATGAGCAGTTCTTC. It is translated as CASSTLAGVDEQFF.

The chain has TRBV6-5 and TRBJ1-2; no definite D call. The germline CDR1 and CDR2 sequences are MNHEY and SVGAGI. CDR3 length: 13 residues. V lost 6 bases to trimming and J lost 7 bases, with 15 bases between them. The DNA for the CDR3 is TGTGCCAGCAGGCAGATCGTAGAGGGTGGCTACACCTTC. This gives the protein CASRQIVEGGYTF.

This clonotype appeared a few times. This sequence joins TRBV7-2 and TRBJ2-5, with 8 nucleotides matching TRBD2. CDR3 length: 16 amino acids. V gave up 0 bases and J gave up 2 bases; unmatched junction bases: 5. Germline assignment: CDR1 SGHTA and CDR2 FQGNSA. CDR3 in DNA: TGTGCCAGCAGCTTAGCAGGCAGCGGGGGACAAGAGACCCAGTACTTC. Residues: CASSLAGSGGQETQYF.

The CDR3 DNA reads as TGTGCCAGCAGCGGCACAGGGGCCGACTATGGCTACACCTTC. As protein: CASSGTGADYGYTF. The chain links TRBV9 to TRBJ1-2; 7 bases are shared with TRBD1. The ends lost 3 bases at V and 3 bases at J; junction bases unmatched: 5. This CDR3 has 14 amino acids. Germline CDR1 SGDLS, CDR2 YYNGEE. Full variable domain (missing parts from reference TRBV9 and TRBJ1-2): DSGVTQTPKHLITATGQRVTLRCSPRSGDLSVYWYQQSLDQGLQFLIQYYNGEERAKGNILERFSAQQFPDLHSELNLSSLELGDSALYFCASSGTGADYGYTFGSGTRLTVV.